This paragraph covers one T cell receptor (beta chain) sequence. This specimen belongs to a study of blood T cell repertoires in COVID-19. Study background: Some COVID-19 samples were acute and others convalescent; all came from the United States, Italy and Spain.

CDR1 and CDR2 from the germline V gene are SGHVS and FQNEAQ. With 4 bases removed from V and 5 bases from J, the gap between germline ends came to 6 bases. The CDR3 covers 12 residues. Authors' analysis steps: Amplified reference gene primers provided the basis for estimating nucleated cell counts. Assay used: immunoSEQ multiplex PCR; TCRdb lists only in-frame clones, some missing. The V and J calls and the clone size are those of that table, but D and trimming were determined from the DNA. The sample records around 130,000 clones, over 65% being singletons. Specimen: peripheral blood. The rearrangement joins TRBV7-8 to TRBJ2-1; D perhaps matches TRBD1 (5 bases). The receptor's source is a man aged 45-60 years with acute or convalescent COVID-19. DNA of the CDR3: TGTGCCAGCAGCTCCAGGGACAATGAGCAGTTCTTC. It codes for CASSSRDNEQFF.